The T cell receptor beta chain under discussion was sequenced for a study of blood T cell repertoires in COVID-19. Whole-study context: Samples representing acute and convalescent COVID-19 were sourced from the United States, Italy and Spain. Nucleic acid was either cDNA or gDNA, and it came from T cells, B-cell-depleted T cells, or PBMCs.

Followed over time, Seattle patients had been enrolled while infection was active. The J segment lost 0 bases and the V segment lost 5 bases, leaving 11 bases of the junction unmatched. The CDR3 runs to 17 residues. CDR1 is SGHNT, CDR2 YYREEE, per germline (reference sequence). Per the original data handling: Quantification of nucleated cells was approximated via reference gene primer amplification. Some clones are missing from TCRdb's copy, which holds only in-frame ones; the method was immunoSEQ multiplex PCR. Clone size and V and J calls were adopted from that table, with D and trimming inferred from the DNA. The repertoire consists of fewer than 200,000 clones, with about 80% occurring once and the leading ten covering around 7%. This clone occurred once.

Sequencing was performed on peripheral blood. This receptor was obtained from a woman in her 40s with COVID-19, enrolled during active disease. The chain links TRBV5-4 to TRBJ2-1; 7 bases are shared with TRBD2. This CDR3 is CASRTSSGIGSYNEQFF. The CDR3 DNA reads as TGTGCCAGCAGGACATCTAGCGGAATCGGCTCCTACAATGAGCAGTTCTTC.